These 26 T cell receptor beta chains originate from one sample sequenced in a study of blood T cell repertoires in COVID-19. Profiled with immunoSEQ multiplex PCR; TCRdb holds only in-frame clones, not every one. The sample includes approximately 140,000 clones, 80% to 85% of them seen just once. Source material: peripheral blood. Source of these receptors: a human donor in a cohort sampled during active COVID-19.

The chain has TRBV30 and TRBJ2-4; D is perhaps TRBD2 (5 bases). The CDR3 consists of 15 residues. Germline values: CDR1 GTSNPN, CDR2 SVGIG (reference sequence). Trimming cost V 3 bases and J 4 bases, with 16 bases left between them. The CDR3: CAWRPGGQTKNIQYF. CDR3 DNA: TGTGCCTGGAGACCCGGCGGGCAGACGAAAAACATTCAGTACTTC.

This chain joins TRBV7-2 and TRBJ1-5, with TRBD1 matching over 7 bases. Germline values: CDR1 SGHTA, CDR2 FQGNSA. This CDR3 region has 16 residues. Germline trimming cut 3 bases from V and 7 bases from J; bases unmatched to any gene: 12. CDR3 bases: TGTGCCAGCAGCTTTCGGTCGGAGGGGGCTCTACAGCCCCAGCATTTT. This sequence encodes CASSFRSEGALQPQHF.

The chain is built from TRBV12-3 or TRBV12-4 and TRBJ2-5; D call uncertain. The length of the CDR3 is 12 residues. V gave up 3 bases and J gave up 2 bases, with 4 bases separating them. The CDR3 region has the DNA TGTGCCAGCAGTTTCCCTCAAGAGACCCAGTACTTC. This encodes CASSFPQETQYF.

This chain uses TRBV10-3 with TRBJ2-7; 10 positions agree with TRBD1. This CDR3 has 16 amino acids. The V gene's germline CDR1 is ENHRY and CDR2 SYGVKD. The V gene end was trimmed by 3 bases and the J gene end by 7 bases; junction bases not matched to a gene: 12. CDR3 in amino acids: CAISETAGTGASEQYF. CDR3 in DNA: TGTGCCATCAGTGAAACAGCCGGGACAGGGGCGTCAGAGCAGTACTTC.

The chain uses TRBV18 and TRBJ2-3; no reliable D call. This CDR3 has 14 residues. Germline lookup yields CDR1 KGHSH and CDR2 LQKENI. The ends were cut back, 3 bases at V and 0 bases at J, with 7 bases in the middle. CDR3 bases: TGTGCCAGCTCACCGGGCGCTAGCACAGATACGCAGTATTTT. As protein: CASSPGASTDTQYF.

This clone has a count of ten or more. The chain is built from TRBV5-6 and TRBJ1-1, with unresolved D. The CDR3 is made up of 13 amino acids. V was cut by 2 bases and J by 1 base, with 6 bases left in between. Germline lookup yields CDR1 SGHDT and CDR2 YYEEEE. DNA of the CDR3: TGTGCCAGCAGCTTCACCAGGAACACTGAAGCTTTCTTT. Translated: CASSFTRNTEAFF.

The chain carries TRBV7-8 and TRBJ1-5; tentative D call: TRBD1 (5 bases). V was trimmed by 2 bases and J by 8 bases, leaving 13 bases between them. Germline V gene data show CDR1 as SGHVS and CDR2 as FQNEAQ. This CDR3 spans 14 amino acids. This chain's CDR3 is CASSLLIPGEPQHF. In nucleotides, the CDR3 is TGTGCCAGCAGCTTACTCATCCCGGGGGAGCCCCAGCATTTT.

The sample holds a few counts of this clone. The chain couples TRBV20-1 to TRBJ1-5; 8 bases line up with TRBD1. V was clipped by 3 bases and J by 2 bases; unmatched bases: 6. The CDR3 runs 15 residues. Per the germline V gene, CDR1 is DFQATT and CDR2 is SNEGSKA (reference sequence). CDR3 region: CSASNPGQGNQPQHF. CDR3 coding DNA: TGCAGTGCTAGTAATCCGGGACAGGGCAATCAGCCCCAGCATTTT.

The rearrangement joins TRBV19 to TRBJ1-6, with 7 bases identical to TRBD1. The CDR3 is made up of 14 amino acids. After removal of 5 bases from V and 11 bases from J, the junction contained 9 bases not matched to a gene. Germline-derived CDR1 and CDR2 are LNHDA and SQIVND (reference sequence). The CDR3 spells CASSLSGGQTPLHF. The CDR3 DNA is TGTGCCAGTAGTCTCTCAGGGGGGCAAACACCCCTCCACTTT.

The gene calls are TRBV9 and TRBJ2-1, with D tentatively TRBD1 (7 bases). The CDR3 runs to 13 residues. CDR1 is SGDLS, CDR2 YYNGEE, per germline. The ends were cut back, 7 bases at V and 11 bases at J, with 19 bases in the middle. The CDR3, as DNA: TGTGCCAGCGCGGGACAGACAGGGATTCAGCAGTTCTTC. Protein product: CASAGQTGIQQFF.

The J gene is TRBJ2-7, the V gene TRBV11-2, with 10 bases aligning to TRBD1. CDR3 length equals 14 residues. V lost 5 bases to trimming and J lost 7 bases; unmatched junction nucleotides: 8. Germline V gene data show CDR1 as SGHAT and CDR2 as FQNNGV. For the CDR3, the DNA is TGTGCCAGCAGCCCGGGGGGGGACAGGGGTGAGCAGTACTTC. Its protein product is CASSPGGDRGEQYF.

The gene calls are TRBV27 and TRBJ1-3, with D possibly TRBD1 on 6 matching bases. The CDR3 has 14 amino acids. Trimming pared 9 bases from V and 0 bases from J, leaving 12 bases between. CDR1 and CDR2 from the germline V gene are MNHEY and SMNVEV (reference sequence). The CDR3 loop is CASSGHSSGNTIYF. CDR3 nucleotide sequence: TGTGCCAGTTCGGGACATAGCTCTGGAAACACCATATATTTT.

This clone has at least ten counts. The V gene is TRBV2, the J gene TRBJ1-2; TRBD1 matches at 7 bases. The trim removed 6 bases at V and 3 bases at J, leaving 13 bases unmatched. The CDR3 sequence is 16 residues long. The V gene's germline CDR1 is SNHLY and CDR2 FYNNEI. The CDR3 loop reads CASRDRWYSTDYGYTF. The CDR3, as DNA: TGTGCCAGCAGGGACAGGTGGTACTCAACCGACTATGGCTACACCTTC.

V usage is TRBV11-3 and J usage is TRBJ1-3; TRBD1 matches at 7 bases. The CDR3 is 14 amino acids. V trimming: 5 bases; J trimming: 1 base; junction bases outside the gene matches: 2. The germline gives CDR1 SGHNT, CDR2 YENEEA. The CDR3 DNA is TGTGCCAGCAGCACAGGGGATTCTGGAAACACCATATATTTT. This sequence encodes CASSTGDSGNTIYF.

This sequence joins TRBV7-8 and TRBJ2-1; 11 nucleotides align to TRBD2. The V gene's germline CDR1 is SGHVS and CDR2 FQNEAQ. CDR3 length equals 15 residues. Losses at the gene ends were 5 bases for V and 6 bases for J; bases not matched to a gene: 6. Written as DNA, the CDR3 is TGTGCCAGCAGCGCAGGACTAGCGGGCGCCAATGAGCAGTTCTTC. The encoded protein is CASSAGLAGANEQFF.

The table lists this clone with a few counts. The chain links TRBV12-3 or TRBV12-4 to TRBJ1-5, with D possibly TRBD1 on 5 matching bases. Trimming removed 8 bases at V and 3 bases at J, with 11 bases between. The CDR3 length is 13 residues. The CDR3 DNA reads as TGTGCCAGCGTTGGGGCAGCCAATCAGCCCCAGCATTTT. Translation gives CASVGAANQPQHF.

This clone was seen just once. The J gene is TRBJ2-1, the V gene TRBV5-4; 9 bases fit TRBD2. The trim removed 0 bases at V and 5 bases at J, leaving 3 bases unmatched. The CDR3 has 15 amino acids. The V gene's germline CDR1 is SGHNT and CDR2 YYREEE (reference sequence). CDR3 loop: CASSLVLAGNNEQFF. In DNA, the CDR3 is TGTGCCAGCAGCTTGGTTCTAGCGGGGAACAATGAGCAGTTCTTC.

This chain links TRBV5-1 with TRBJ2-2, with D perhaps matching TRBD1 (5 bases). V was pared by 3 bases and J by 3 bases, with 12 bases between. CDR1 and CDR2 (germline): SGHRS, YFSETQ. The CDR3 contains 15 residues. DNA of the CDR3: TGCGCCAGCAGCTCTCCTGGGGCGTACACCGGGGAGCTGTTTTTT. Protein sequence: CASSSPGAYTGELFF.

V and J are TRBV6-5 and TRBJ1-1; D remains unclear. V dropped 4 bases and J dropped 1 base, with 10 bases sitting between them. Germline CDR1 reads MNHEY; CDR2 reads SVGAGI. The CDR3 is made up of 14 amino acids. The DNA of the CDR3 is TGTGCCAGCAGTTCCTTCTACGAGAACACTGAAGCTTTCTTT. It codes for CASSSFYENTEAFF.

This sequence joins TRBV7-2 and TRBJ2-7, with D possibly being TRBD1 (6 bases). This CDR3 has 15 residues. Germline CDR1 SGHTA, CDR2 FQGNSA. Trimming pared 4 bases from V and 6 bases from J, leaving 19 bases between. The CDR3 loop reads CASSSRAGERSEQYF. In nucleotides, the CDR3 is TGTGCCAGCAGCTCCAGGGCAGGGGAGAGAAGCGAGCAGTACTTC.

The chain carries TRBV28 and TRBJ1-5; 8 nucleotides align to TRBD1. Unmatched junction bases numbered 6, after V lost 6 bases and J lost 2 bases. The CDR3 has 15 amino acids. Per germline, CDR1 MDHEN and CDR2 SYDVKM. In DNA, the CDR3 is TGTGCCAGCAGCGACGGACAGGGAGGCAATCAGCCCCAGCATTTT. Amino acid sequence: CASSDGQGGNQPQHF.

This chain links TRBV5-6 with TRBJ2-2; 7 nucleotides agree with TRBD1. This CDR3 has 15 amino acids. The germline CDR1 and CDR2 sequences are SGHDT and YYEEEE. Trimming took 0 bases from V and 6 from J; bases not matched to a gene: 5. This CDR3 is CASSLVSGGPGELFF. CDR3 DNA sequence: TGTGCCAGCAGCTTGGTGTCAGGGGGTCCCGGGGAGCTGTTTTTT.

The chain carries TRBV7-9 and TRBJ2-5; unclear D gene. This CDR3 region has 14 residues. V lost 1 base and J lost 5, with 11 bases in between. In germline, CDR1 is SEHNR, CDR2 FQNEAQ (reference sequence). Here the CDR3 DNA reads TGTGCCAGCAGCTTAGTCGGCCTGGAGGAGACCCAGTACTTC. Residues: CASSLVGLEETQYF.

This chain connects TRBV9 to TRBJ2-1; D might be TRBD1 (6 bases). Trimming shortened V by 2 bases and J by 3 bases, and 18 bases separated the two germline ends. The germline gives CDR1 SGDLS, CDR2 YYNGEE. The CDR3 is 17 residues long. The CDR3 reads CASSVIDGRGHYNEQFF. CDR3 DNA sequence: TGTGCCAGCAGCGTGATTGACGGAAGGGGACACTACAATGAGCAGTTCTTC.

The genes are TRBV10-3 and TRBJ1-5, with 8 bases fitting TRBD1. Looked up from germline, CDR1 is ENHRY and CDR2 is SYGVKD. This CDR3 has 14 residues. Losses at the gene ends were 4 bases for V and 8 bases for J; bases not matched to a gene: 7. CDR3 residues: CAISAQGAAEPQHF. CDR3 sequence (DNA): TGTGCCATCAGTGCGCAGGGGGCGGCGGAGCCCCAGCATTTT.

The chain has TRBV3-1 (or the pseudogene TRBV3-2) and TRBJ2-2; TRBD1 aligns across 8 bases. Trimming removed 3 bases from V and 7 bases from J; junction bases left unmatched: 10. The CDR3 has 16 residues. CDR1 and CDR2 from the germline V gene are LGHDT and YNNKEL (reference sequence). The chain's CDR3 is CASSQGQVRRGGELFF. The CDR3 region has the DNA TGTGCCAGCAGCCAGGGACAGGTGAGAAGAGGCGGGGAGCTGTTTTTT.